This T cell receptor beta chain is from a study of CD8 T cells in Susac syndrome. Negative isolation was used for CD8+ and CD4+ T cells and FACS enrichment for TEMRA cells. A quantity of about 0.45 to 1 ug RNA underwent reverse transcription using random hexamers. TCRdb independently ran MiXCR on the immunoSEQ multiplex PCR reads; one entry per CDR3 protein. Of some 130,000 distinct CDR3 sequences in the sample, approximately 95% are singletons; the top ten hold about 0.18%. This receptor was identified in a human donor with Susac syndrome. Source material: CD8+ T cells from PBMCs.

CDR3 residues: CASSYDSRELFF. The CDR3, as DNA: TGTGCCAGCAGTTACGATAGCAGGGAGCTGTTTTTT. This rearrangement joins TRBV6-5 to TRBJ2-2; D call uncertain. CDR3 size: 12 residues. V lost 2 bases and J lost 9, with 7 bases in between. Germline V lookup: CDR1 MNHEY, CDR2 SVGAGI.